This T cell receptor (beta chain) was recorded in a study of cytomegalovirus exposure and HLA in healthy donors. Germline trimming cut 4 bases from V and 1 base from J; bases unmatched to any gene: 12. Germline lookup yields CDR1 KGHSH and CDR2 LQKENI. CDR3 size: 17 residues. A multiplex PCR was run with 60 Vbeta primers and 13 Jbeta primers. Sequencing was performed with immunoSEQ multiplex PCR; in TCRdb, only in-frame clones are kept and a portion is missing. The sample has over 90,000 clones; 65% to 85% are singletons. The specimen was PBMCs. The source of this sequence is a woman aged 60-70 years in good health and CMV-seropositive. The chain joins TRBV18 to TRBJ1-1; 7 bases fit TRBD1. CDR3 DNA: TGTGCCAGCTCACTGACAGGGACGGTTACGAAGAACACTGAAGCTTTCTTT. Protein: CASSLTGTVTKNTEAFF.